The clone carrying this TCR beta chain has at least ten counts. Its specificity is not known. The sample comes from a study of T cells in Graves' hyperthyroidism and ophthalmopathy. Across the whole study: At initial diagnosis, before any treatment had begun, peripheral blood was obtained.

Regarding the study as a whole: The model foresaw ophthalmopathy a median approximately 6.1 months prior to onset. Separation of ophthalmopathy from stable hyperthyroidism was achieved by a 13 V-J model. Researchers found most expanded thyroid clonotypes above 0.001 in blood as well.

Amplification of TCR beta CDR3 regions was performed using RNA transcripts as template. RT-PCR in the first round (using the HTBI primer set) targeted the TCR CDR3. TCRdb called the multiplex PCR reads again in MiXCR, with one record for every CDR3 protein. The table records more than 500,000 distinct CDR3 sequences, roughly 15% of them present only once. This CDR3 is 15 amino acids long. With V trimmed by 5 bases and J by 2 bases, 5 bases remained unmatched. Germline CDR1 reads MDHEN; CDR2 reads SYDVKM. The chain links TRBV28 to TRBJ1-5; 8 bases are a match to TRBD1. The sequence derives from a woman aged 35 to 49 with Graves' ophthalmopathy. The sequenced material came from blood. This CDR3 is CASSLPGGRNQPQHF. The CDR3 DNA reads TGTGCCAGCAGTCTCCCAGGGGGCCGCAATCAGCCCCAGCATTTT.